The T cell receptor beta chain under discussion was sequenced for a study of CD8+ T cells in alopecia areata. The sequencing template was cDNA reverse transcribed from extracted RNA. Sequenced by immunoSEQ multiplex PCR; TCRdb stores in-frame clones only, minus some. The table records 90,000 to 150,000 clones, around 61% of them present only once. This clone has a handful of counts. The antigen is unknown. The CDR3 covers 13 residues. Germline values: CDR1 ENHRY, CDR2 SYGVKD. V was trimmed by 4 bases and J by 7 bases, leaving 11 bases between them. Overall study results and limits: Lesional scalp, especially alopecia totalis/universalis, showed higher clonality than normal scalp.

The TCR comes from a human donor in good health. Material: CD4+ T cells sorted from blood. The chain carries TRBV10-3 and TRBJ2-1; unclear D gene. The DNA for the CDR3 is TGTGCCATCAGTGCTGCGATGACAAATGAGCAGTTCTTC. Translation: CAISAAMTNEQFF.